This is a list of T cell receptor beta chains from one sample in a study of human T cells and chemical hapten exposure. TCRdb reprocessed the RACE reads via MiXCR and lists one record per CDR3 protein. The repertoire holds about 260,000 distinct CDR3 sequences, approximately 8.6% seen once, with over 2% in the top ten. The sequencing here drew on whole blood, taken in connection with sensitization to the hapten diphenylcyclopropenone (DPC). The receptor set was obtained from a woman between 35 and 50 years old with alopecia areata. Some clones in this sample may be carry-over from other donors' samples. The CDR3 runs from the conserved cysteine through the conserved F or W.

TRBV14	CASSFQRSRTDTQYF
TRBV3-1	CASSHPYRDRNNEQFF
TRBV6-5	CASRPGATGTEAFF
TRBV7-2	CASSLVSTDTQYF
TRBV14	CASSQGFGRGGDTQYF
TRBV24-1	CATSSGTSVSYNEQFF
TRBV20-1	CSAMDGGQPEAFF
TRBV6-6	CASSSGWTDTQYF
TRBV5-1	CASSSSGDNEQFF
TRBV4-3	CASSQDIQREGYEQYF
TRBV10-3	CAISVRGTGELFF
TRBV25-1	CASSELNGYTF
TRBV7-2	CASSREYSYEQYF
TRBV24-1	CATSEGQNQETQYF